The 8 T cell receptor beta chains in this list originate from one sample, sequenced in a study of cytomegalovirus exposure and HLA in healthy donors. The PCR contained 60 Vbeta and 13 Jbeta primers. Clones were sequenced by immunoSEQ multiplex PCR, and TCRdb holds only the in-frame ones, with some missing. The repertoire holds approximately 150,000 clones, with 60% to 80% as singletons. Sample: PBMCs. These receptors were obtained from a man aged 18 to 35 in good health and CMV-seropositive.

This chain connects TRBV4-2 to TRBJ2-3; TRBD2 matches 8 bases. The germline gives CDR1 LGHNA, CDR2 YNFKEQ. CDR3 length: 16 amino acids. V shed 2 bases, J shed 2 bases, and the junction held 6 bases outside the gene matches. CDR3 sequence (DNA): TGTGCCAGCAGCCAAAAAGGCGGGGGGATCACAGATACGCAGTATTTT. This gives the protein CASSQKGGGITDTQYF.

The V gene is TRBV2, the J gene TRBJ2-5; possibly TRBD1 for D (6 bases). Trimming removed 4 bases at V and 2 bases at J, with 11 bases between. The CDR3 covers 14 residues. Germline V lookup: CDR1 SNHLY, CDR2 FYNNEI. This CDR3 is CASSGPGVQETQYF. Written as DNA, the CDR3 is TGTGCCAGCAGTGGACCAGGGGTTCAAGAGACCCAGTACTTC.

V gene TRBV6-1 combines with J gene TRBJ1-1, with 9 nucleotides matching TRBD1. The V segment lost 8 bases and the J segment 1 base; nucleotides outside the gene matches: 2. The V gene's germline CDR1 is MNHNS and CDR2 SASEGT. There are 13 residues in the CDR3. CDR3 sequence: CASEGQGNTEAFF. DNA of the CDR3: TGTGCCAGCGAGGGACAGGGGAACACTGAAGCTTTCTTT.

This chain connects TRBV10-3 to TRBJ2-1, with 13 positions matching TRBD2. V lost 8 bases, J lost 5 bases, and 6 bases stayed unmatched. This CDR3 has 15 amino acids. CDR1 is ENHRY, CDR2 SYGVKD, per germline. The CDR3 DNA is TGTGCCATCTCTGGACTAGCGGGAGCCAACAATGAGCAGTTCTTC. Residues: CAISGLAGANNEQFF.

The rearrangement links TRBV6-5 to TRBJ2-1, with 8 bases that match TRBD2. Trimming at V came to 0 bases and at J to 6 bases, leaving 7 bases not matched to a gene. The V gene's germline CDR1 is MNHEY and CDR2 SVGAGI. The length of the CDR3 is 16 residues. The CDR3 nucleotides read TGTGCCAGCAGTTACTCGGGACTAGATGGTATCAATGAGCAGTTCTTC. Residues: CASSYSGLDGINEQFF.

This clone showed up just once. The V call is TRBV9, the J call TRBJ2-5, with unresolved D. Germline V CDR1 and CDR2: SGDLS, YYNGEE. The CDR3 runs 13 residues. V was cut by 3 bases and J by 7 bases, with 13 bases left in between. The CDR3 region has the DNA TGTGCCAGCAGCGCATACATCGATGGGACCCAGTACTTC. Translating gives CASSAYIDGTQYF.

The chain joins TRBV27 to TRBJ2-1, with 11 bases lining up with TRBD2. The V gene end was trimmed by 6 bases and the J gene end by 4 bases; junction bases not matched to a gene: 2. The CDR3 covers 14 residues. From germline, CDR1 is MNHEY and CDR2 SMNVEV (reference sequence). The CDR3 loop reads CASRLAGVYNEQFF. The CDR3 coding sequence is TGTGCCAGCAGACTAGCGGGGGTTTACAATGAGCAGTTCTTC.

The gene calls are TRBV11-2 and TRBJ1-1, with a possible D match to TRBD1 (6 bases). This CDR3 spans 12 amino acids. Per germline, CDR1 SGHAT and CDR2 FQNNGV. The V gene lost 1 base and the J gene lost 11 bases, with 11 bases spanning the gap. This CDR3 is CASSLGGGSAFF. The CDR3 DNA reads as TGTGCCAGCAGCTTAGGAGGGGGTAGTGCTTTCTTT.